The following is a T cell receptor (beta chain) sequence with its context. Its antigen remains unknown. These data come from a study of cytomegalovirus exposure and HLA in healthy donors. Study results and limitations: A classifier reportedly called cytomegalovirus status with high sensitivity and specificity. Sequencing depth across donors, presence/absence analyses assumed, was roughly uniform.

The CDR3 runs 18 residues. V lost 8 bases, J lost 10 bases, and 28 bases stayed unmatched. Germline V gene data show CDR1 as SNHLY and CDR2 as FYNNEI. Primers included in the PCR were 60 Vbeta and 13 Jbeta primers. Method: immunoSEQ multiplex PCR; TCRdb's copy keeps in-frame clones and lacks some. Of tens of thousands of clones listed, roughly four fifths are singletons. This chain connects TRBV2 to TRBJ1-1, with TRBD1 identical over 7 bases. The sequenced sample consisted of PBMCs. The clonotype comes from a man aged 25-45 years in good health and CMV-seronegative. The chain's CDR3 is CASQPQIRTRDSWRPAFF. CDR3 nucleotides: TGTGCCAGCCAACCCCAAATAAGGACGAGGGACAGTTGGCGGCCAGCTTTCTTT.